This T cell receptor (beta chain) originates from a study of T cells after yellow fever vaccination. This CDR3 region has 13 residues. V gave up 4 bases and J gave up 3 bases; unmatched junction bases: 3. Germline-derived CDR1 and CDR2 are MNHEY and SVGAGI. TCRdb independently ran MiXCR on the 5' RACE reads; one entry per CDR3 protein. The repertoire holds about 160,000 distinct CDR3 sequences, 6% to 7.5% seen once, with over 2% in the top ten. Sample: CD4+ T cells sorted from PBMCs, taken about 5 days after the first yellow fever vaccination. This receptor was taken from a man younger than 30 who received the YFV17D yellow fever vaccine. This chain joins TRBV6-5 and TRBJ2-7, with 7 bases fitting TRBD2. The CDR3 sequence is CASSWERDYEQYV. In nucleotides, the CDR3 is TGTGCCAGCAGTTGGGAGCGGGACTACGAGCAGTACGTC.